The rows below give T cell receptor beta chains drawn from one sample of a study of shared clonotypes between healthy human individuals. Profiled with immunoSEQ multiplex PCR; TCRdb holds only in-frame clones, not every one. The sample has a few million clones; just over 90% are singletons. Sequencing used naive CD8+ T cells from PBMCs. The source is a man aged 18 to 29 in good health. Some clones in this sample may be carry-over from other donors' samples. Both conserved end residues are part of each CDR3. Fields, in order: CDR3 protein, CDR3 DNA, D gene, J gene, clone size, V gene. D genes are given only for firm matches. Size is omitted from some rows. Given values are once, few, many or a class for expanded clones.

CDR3: CASSPEVGAGGWYEQYF
DNA: TGTGCCAGCAGTCCGGAGGTGGGCGCGGGAGGGTGGTACGAGCAGTACTTC
D: TRBD2
J: TRBJ2-7
size: once
V: TRBV27

CDR3: CASSLSEYNEQFF
DNA: TGTGCCAGCAGCTTATCAGAGTACAATGAGCAGTTCTTC
D: .
J: TRBJ2-1
size: .
V: TRBV7-9

CDR3: CSVEGGGLAGGFSYNEQFF
DNA: TGCAGCGTTGAAGGGGGGGGACTAGCGGGAGGTTTCTCCTACAATGAGCAGTTCTTC
D: TRBD2
J: TRBJ2-1
size: .
V: TRBV29-1

CDR3: CASSFSWGEKRNEQFF
DNA: TGTGCCAGCAGTTTCAGTTGGGGGGAGAAGCGCAATGAGCAGTTCTTC
D: .
J: TRBJ2-1
size: .
V: TRBV27

CDR3: CASSLNVGPGRLEGYTF
DNA: TGTGCCAGCAGTTTAAACGTTGGCCCCGGTCGTTTGGAGGGCTACACCTTC
D: .
J: TRBJ1-2
size: once
V: TRBV27

CDR3: CASSLAGGIYEQYF
DNA: TGTGCCAGCAGCTTAGCGGGAGGAATCTACGAGCAGTACTTC
D: .
J: TRBJ2-7
size: .
V: TRBV7-9

CDR3: CSVPFLGGEAFF
DNA: TGCAGCGTTCCGTTCTTAGGGGGTGAAGCTTTCTTT
D: .
J: TRBJ1-1
size: few
V: TRBV29-1

CDR3: CASAASPEAFF
DNA: TGTGCCAGCGCAGCCTCCCCTGAAGCTTTCTTT
D: .
J: TRBJ1-1
size: once
V: TRBV11-2

CDR3: CASSVGGARGHEQYF
DNA: TGTGCCAGCAGCGTAGGGGGGGCCAGGGGCCACGAGCAGTACTTC
D: .
J: TRBJ2-7
size: .
V: TRBV9

CDR3: CASSTGGPYGYTF
DNA: TGTGCCAGCTCGACAGGGGGCCCCTATGGCTACACCTTC
D: TRBD1
J: TRBJ1-2
size: .
V: TRBV28

CDR3: CASRGGSGEAFF
DNA: TGTGCCTCAAGGGGGGGATCGGGTGAAGCTTTCTTT
D: .
J: TRBJ1-1
size: .
V: TRBV10-3

CDR3: CASRDGNTEAFF
DNA: TGTGCCAGCAGGGACGGGAACACTGAAGCTTTCTTT
D: .
J: TRBJ1-1
size: .
V: TRBV6-1

CDR3: CASSVVGTSGRKTDTQYF
DNA: TGTGCCAGCAGCGTAGTAGGGACTAGCGGGAGAAAGACAGATACGCAGTATTTT
D: TRBD2
J: TRBJ2-3
size: .
V: TRBV9

CDR3: CASSSNDWIQSSYNEQFF
DNA: TGTGCCAGCAGCTCCAATGACTGGATCCAGAGCTCCTACAATGAGCAGTTCTTC
D: .
J: TRBJ2-1
size: .
V: TRBV7-9

CDR3: CASSQPVGTSRGDTQYF
DNA: TGTGCCAGCAGCCAGCCCGTAGGGACCTCCAGAGGGGATACGCAGTATTTT
D: .
J: TRBJ2-3
size: .
V: TRBV7-9

CDR3: CASSLMAFHEQYF
DNA: TGTGCCAGCAGTTTAATGGCATTCCACGAGCAGTACTTC
D: .
J: TRBJ2-7
size: .
V: TRBV27

CDR3: CASSDNTGTSVAGELFF
DNA: TGTGCCAGCTCCGACAACACCGGGACTAGCGTAGCCGGGGAGCTGTTTTTT
D: TRBD2
J: TRBJ2-2
size: .
V: TRBV2

CDR3: CASSPNNEQFF
DNA: TGTGCCAGCAGCCCCAACAATGAGCAGTTCTTC
D: .
J: TRBJ2-1
size: once
V: TRBV5-8

CDR3: CASSRVAGGNEQFF
DNA: TGTGCCAGCTCACGTGTTGCCGGGGGAAATGAGCAGTTCTTC
D: .
J: TRBJ2-1
size: .
V: TRBV18

CDR3: CASSYSQPSYEQYF
DNA: TGTGCCAGTAGCTACTCTCAGCCCTCCTACGAGCAGTACTTC
D: .
J: TRBJ2-7
size: few
V: TRBV19

CDR3: CATSRGWSGPGYNEQFF
DNA: TGTGCCACCAGCAGAGGGTGGAGCGGGCCCGGCTACAATGAGCAGTTCTTC
D: .
J: TRBJ2-1
size: .
V: TRBV15

CDR3: CASSLGGTGGADTQYF
DNA: TGTGCCAGCAGCTTAGGGGGGACAGGGGGCGCAGATACGCAGTATTTT
D: TRBD1
J: TRBJ2-3
size: .
V: TRBV7-6

CDR3: CASSHGGGAYEQYF
DNA: TGTGCCAGCAGCCACGGTGGCGGGGCCTACGAGCAGTACTTC
D: .
J: TRBJ2-7
size: .
V: TRBV7-6